This T cell receptor beta chain was captured in a study of T-cell reconstitution after alpha-beta-depleted transplantation in children. Unique molecular identifiers were incorporated when the TCRbeta library was constructed. TCRdb re-derived calls from the PCR reads in MiXCR, one entry per CDR3 protein. This table holds 250,000 to 300,000 distinct CDR3 sequences, 10% found once. V lost 2 bases and J lost 7, with 3 bases in between. The CDR3 length is 11 residues. General study results and limits: Several hundred graft clones that had expanded were reportedly the source of alpha-beta T cells about two months after transplant. Newly made T cells mostly supplied T-cell counts and diversity one year after transplant. Surviving recipient T cells and thymic progenitors accounted for the high day-60 TCRbeta diversity observed in some patients.

This clonotype was counted many times. Its target is not known. Material: PBMCs, obtained before TCRalphabeta/CD19-depleted stem cell transplant. J is TRBJ2-1 and V is TRBV12-3 or TRBV12-4; D is uncertain. The clonotype comes from a boy under two years old with acute myeloid leukemia, due to receive a stem cell transplant. This CDR3 reads CASSLKNEQFF. The CDR3 DNA reads as TGTGCCAGCAGTTTAAAAAATGAGCAGTTCTTC.